The 8 T cell receptor beta chains given below trace back to one sample, sequenced in a study of shared clonotypes between healthy human individuals. The assay was immunoSEQ multiplex PCR, and TCRdb's table has in-frame clones only and misses some. The sample yields over 850,000 clones, about 80% seen once. The sequenced sample consisted of memory CD4+ T cells from PBMCs. This sample's subset: CD45RA-negative fraction. Source of these receptors: a man aged 18 to 29 in good health. Some clones in this sample may be carry-over from other donors' samples.

The gene calls are TRBV7-8 and TRBJ1-6, with D maybe TRBD1 (5 bases). Between the trimmed V and J ends, which lost 2 bases and 7 bases, there was a span of 12 bases. The CDR3 is 15 residues long. Germline lookup yields CDR1 SGHVS and CDR2 FQNEAQ. As DNA, the CDR3 is TGTGCCAGCAGCTTATTGGTGACAGCAAATTCACCCCTCCACTTT. It is translated as CASSLLVTANSPLHF.

V and J are TRBV10-2 and TRBJ2-1, with D unclear. This CDR3 region has 13 residues. The germline V gene encodes CDR1 WSHSY and CDR2 SAAADI. Trimming took off 3 bases at V and 8 bases at J, with 11 bases between the two ends. Here the CDR3 DNA reads TGCGCCAGCAGTGATCAGTACACGGATGAGCAGTTCTTC. Encoded protein: CASSDQYTDEQFF.

This rearrangement joins TRBV2 to TRBJ2-1; D is ambiguous. Per germline, CDR1 SNHLY and CDR2 FYNNEI. The V end was cut by 8 bases, the J end by 0 bases, with 14 bases between. This CDR3 has 15 residues. The CDR3 spells CASGPGGNSYNEQFF. The CDR3 nucleotides read TGTGCCAGCGGGCCGGGCGGAAACTCCTACAATGAGCAGTTCTTC.

The CDR3 coding sequence is TGTGCCAGCAGCCTAGGACAGGGATTCAACGAGCAGTACTTC. Amino acids: CASSLGQGFNEQYF. The gene calls are TRBV7-9 and TRBJ2-7; 8 nucleotides line up with TRBD1. Germline trimming cut 5 bases from V and 5 bases from J; bases unmatched to any gene: 8. In germline, CDR1 is SEHNR, CDR2 FQNEAQ (reference sequence). The CDR3 loop spans 14 amino acids.

The rearrangement uses TRBV29-1 and TRBJ2-5; D could derive from TRBD1 or TRBD2 (6 bases each). Per germline, CDR1 SQVTM and CDR2 ANQGSEA. Trimming stripped 4 bases from V and 1 base from J, with 13 bases between. The CDR3 sequence is 14 residues long. CDR3 DNA sequence: TGCAGCGTTGCTGGAGGGGGGATCCAAGAGACCCAGTACTTC. It yields the protein CSVAGGGIQETQYF.

This clone was seen a handful of times. This chain connects TRBV5-1 to TRBJ2-5; the match to TRBD1 covers 8 bases. The CDR3 has 15 residues. J was trimmed by 4 bases and V by 4 bases; bases with no gene match: 9. The germline V gene encodes CDR1 SGHRS and CDR2 YFSETQ. The CDR3 reads CASSPGGQGGETQYF. As DNA, the CDR3 is TGCGCCAGCAGCCCAGGAGGACAGGGTGGAGAGACCCAGTACTTC.

The chain is built from TRBV7-2 and TRBJ2-1; D gene unclear. The V gene lost 5 bases and the J gene lost 7 bases, with 12 bases spanning the gap. This CDR3 has 13 amino acids. Germline loops: CDR1 SGHTA, CDR2 FQGNSA. The CDR3 DNA follows: TGTGCCAGCAGCCCGATCCCTAGAAATGAGCAGTTCTTC. This sequence encodes CASSPIPRNEQFF.

This chain connects TRBV9 to TRBJ2-6; no clear D gene. Germline CDR1 reads SGDLS; CDR2 reads YYNGEE. V shed 2 bases and J shed 2 bases, with 8 bases lying between them. The CDR3 runs 15 residues. Written as DNA, the CDR3 is TGTGCCAGCAGCGTCCGGCAGGCTGGGGCCAACGTCCTGACTTTC. It translates to CASSVRQAGANVLTF.